The source of this T cell receptor beta chain is a study of cytomegalovirus exposure and HLA in healthy donors. Method: immunoSEQ multiplex PCR; TCRdb's copy keeps in-frame clones and lacks some. The sample yields about 55,000 clones, around 90% seen once. Study-wide findings and caveats: TCR clusters originating in the first cohort tended to co-occur in the roughly 130 validation repertoires, according to a later analysis. A few CMV-associated chains were confirmed in vitro to be specific for CMV antigens. Reports showed the classifier diagnosing cytomegalovirus status with high specificity and sensitivity.

The germline gives CDR1 SGHTA, CDR2 FQGNSA. This CDR3 is 16 amino acids long. The V segment lost 5 bases and the J segment 1 base; nucleotides outside the gene matches: 6. The donors were members of the approximately 130-subject validation cohort (separate from the roughly 680-subject first cohort). Comments on this clone: Its antigen is undetermined.

The receptor comes from a man younger than 30 in good health and CMV-seronegative. This chain links TRBV7-2 with TRBJ2-7; 12 bases fit TRBD2. Sequenced input: PBMCs. CDR3: CASSPRTSGASYEQYF. CDR3 DNA sequence: TGTGCCAGCAGCCCCAGGACTAGCGGGGCTTCCTACGAGCAGTACTTC.